A selection of T cell receptor beta chains follows, all from one sample in a study of blood T cell repertoires in COVID-19. TCRdb's table, derived via immunoSEQ multiplex PCR, lists solely in-frame clones and lacks some. This repertoire shows some 370,000 clones, approximately 89% found once; its top ten account for more than 9%. The sequencing input was peripheral blood. The source of these receptors is a woman under 40 with COVID-19, enrolled during active disease. CDR3s include the opening cysteine and the closing phenylalanine or tryptophan. Fields, in order: J gene, V gene, clone size, D gene, CDR3 protein, CDR3 DNA. D genes are given only for firm matches. Only some rows state a clone size, as once, few, many or a class for expanded clones.

j_call: TRBJ2-7
v_call: TRBV28
clone_size: .
d_call: .
cdr3_aa: CASRPRGGAYEQYF
cdr3_nt: TGTGCCAGCAGGCCCCGGGGCGGGGCCTACGAGCAGTACTTC

j_call: TRBJ2-2
v_call: TRBV6-6
clone_size: .
d_call: .
cdr3_aa: CASSTIGNTGELFF
cdr3_nt: TGTGCCAGCAGTACCATCGGGAACACCGGGGAGCTGTTTTTT

j_call: TRBJ2-3
v_call: TRBV25-1
clone_size: .
d_call: TRBD2
cdr3_aa: CAKNQGTSGRARTDTQYF
cdr3_nt: TGTGCCAAGAACCAGGGGACTAGCGGGAGGGCCCGCACAGATACGCAGTATTTT

j_call: TRBJ1-5
v_call: TRBV5-8
clone_size: .
d_call: .
cdr3_aa: CASSFSLDRINQPQHF
cdr3_nt: TGTGCCAGCAGCTTCTCCTTAGACAGGATTAATCAGCCCCAGCATTTT

j_call: TRBJ2-1
v_call: TRBV18
clone_size: .
d_call: TRBD2
cdr3_aa: CASSPTSGTFEQFF
cdr3_nt: TGTGCCAGCTCACCGACTAGCGGGACGTTTGAGCAGTTCTTC

j_call: TRBJ2-7
v_call: TRBV5-1
clone_size: .
d_call: .
cdr3_aa: CASSLARWPYEQYF
cdr3_nt: TGCGCCAGCAGCTTGGCTAGGTGGCCCTACGAGCAGTACTTC

j_call: TRBJ1-6
v_call: TRBV6-7
clone_size: .
d_call: .
cdr3_aa: CASSVTLYSSYNSPLHF
cdr3_nt: TGTGCCAGCAGCGTGACACTCTATAGCTCCTATAATTCACCCCTCCACTTT

j_call: TRBJ2-1
v_call: TRBV5-4
clone_size: .
d_call: .
cdr3_aa: CASSLVREQFF
cdr3_nt: TGTGCCAGCAGCTTGGTGAGGGAGCAGTTCTTC

j_call: TRBJ2-1
v_call: TRBV11-2
clone_size: .
d_call: TRBD2
cdr3_aa: CASAREVDWHEQFF
cdr3_nt: TGTGCCAGCGCTCGGGAGGTGGATTGGCATGAGCAGTTCTTC

j_call: TRBJ2-1
v_call: TRBV18
clone_size: .
d_call: TRBD1
cdr3_aa: CASSPGTETNNEQFF
cdr3_nt: TGTGCCAGCTCACCTGGGACAGAAACTAACAATGAGCAGTTCTTC

j_call: TRBJ1-2
v_call: TRBV15
clone_size: once
d_call: TRBD1
cdr3_aa: CATSARTGGGYTF
cdr3_nt: TGTGCCACCAGCGCCCGGACAGGGGGAGGCTACACCTTC

j_call: TRBJ1-5
v_call: TRBV30
clone_size: .
d_call: .
cdr3_aa: CAWSLELYLNQPQHF
cdr3_nt: TGTGCCTGGAGTTTAGAGCTATATCTCAATCAGCCCCAGCATTTT

j_call: TRBJ2-1
v_call: TRBV24-1
clone_size: .
d_call: TRBD1
cdr3_aa: CATSQTRGPGEQFF
cdr3_nt: TGTGCCACCAGTCAGACGAGGGGGCCCGGCGAGCAGTTCTTC

j_call: TRBJ2-1
v_call: TRBV4-1
clone_size: .
d_call: .
cdr3_aa: CASSQERDPYNEQFF
cdr3_nt: TGCGCCAGCAGCCAAGAGAGGGATCCCTACAATGAGCAGTTCTTC

j_call: TRBJ1-1
v_call: TRBV7-7
clone_size: .
d_call: .
cdr3_aa: CASSRTRETEAFF
cdr3_nt: TGTGCTAGCAGCCGAACCAGGGAAACTGAAGCTTTCTTT

j_call: TRBJ2-5
v_call: TRBV28
clone_size: .
d_call: .
cdr3_aa: CASSSEEAYQETQYF
cdr3_nt: TGTGCCAGCAGTTCGGAGGAGGCTTACCAAGAGACCCAGTACTTC

j_call: TRBJ2-3
v_call: TRBV6-4
clone_size: once
d_call: TRBD2
cdr3_aa: CASRTGTSGSVDTQYF
cdr3_nt: TGTGCCAGCAGAACCGGGACTAGCGGGAGTGTAGATACGCAGTATTTT

j_call: TRBJ2-3
v_call: TRBV28
clone_size: .
d_call: .
cdr3_aa: CASSLGGPPGSDTQYF
cdr3_nt: TGTGCCAGCAGTTTAGGCGGCCCACCTGGCTCAGATACGCAGTATTTT

j_call: TRBJ1-5
v_call: TRBV7-9
clone_size: .
d_call: .
cdr3_aa: CASSLAGAGNQPQHF
cdr3_nt: TGTGCCAGCAGCTTAGCGGGAGCGGGCAATCAGCCCCAGCATTTT

j_call: TRBJ2-3
v_call: TRBV29-1
clone_size: .
d_call: .
cdr3_aa: CSVETLLSGYSTDTQYF
cdr3_nt: TGCAGCGTTGAAACCCTCCTAAGCGGGTACAGCACAGATACGCAGTATTTT

j_call: TRBJ2-3
v_call: TRBV7-2
clone_size: .
d_call: .
cdr3_aa: CASSKERDGQIF
cdr3_nt: TGTGCCAGCAGCAAAGAGCGGGATGGACAGATTTTT

j_call: TRBJ1-2
v_call: TRBV4-3
clone_size: once
d_call: TRBD1
cdr3_aa: CASSQEGGQGAGGYTF
cdr3_nt: TGCGCCAGCAGCCAAGAAGGGGGACAGGGGGCGGGTGGCTACACCTTC

j_call: TRBJ1-1
v_call: TRBV10-3
clone_size: .
d_call: .
cdr3_aa: CAISGRSPEAFF
cdr3_nt: TGTGCCATCAGTGGTCGGTCCCCTGAAGCTTTCTTT

j_call: TRBJ2-7
v_call: TRBV19
clone_size: .
d_call: .
cdr3_aa: CASSWDFSYEQYF
cdr3_nt: TGTGCCAGTAGTTGGGACTTCTCCTACGAGCAGTACTTC

j_call: TRBJ2-2
v_call: TRBV5-4
clone_size: .
d_call: TRBD2
cdr3_aa: CASSLAGGARTGELFF
cdr3_nt: TGTGCCAGCAGCCTAGCGGGAGGGGCCCGGACCGGGGAGCTGTTTTTT

j_call: TRBJ2-7
v_call: TRBV6-6
clone_size: .
d_call: .
cdr3_aa: CASRDRSSYEQYF
cdr3_nt: TGTGCCAGCAGAGACAGGAGCTCCTACGAGCAGTACTTC

j_call: TRBJ2-2
v_call: TRBV9
clone_size: .
d_call: TRBD2
cdr3_aa: CASSILAGPNTGELFF
cdr3_nt: TGTGCCAGCAGCATATTAGCGGGACCGAACACCGGGGAGCTGTTTTTT

j_call: TRBJ2-6
v_call: TRBV5-4
clone_size: .
d_call: .
cdr3_aa: CASSWPGTTPSGANVLTF
cdr3_nt: TGTGCCAGCAGCTGGCCAGGGACAACGCCCTCTGGGGCCAACGTCCTGACTTTC

j_call: TRBJ1-1
v_call: TRBV5-1
clone_size: .
d_call: TRBD1
cdr3_aa: CASSFPGQGIGTEAFF
cdr3_nt: TGCGCCAGCAGCTTTCCGGGACAGGGGATCGGCACTGAAGCTTTCTTT

j_call: TRBJ1-4
v_call: TRBV5-1
clone_size: .
d_call: .
cdr3_aa: CASRGDEKLFF
cdr3_nt: TGCGCCAGCCGGGGGGATGAAAAACTGTTTTTT

j_call: TRBJ2-1
v_call: TRBV6-2/TRBV6-3
clone_size: .
d_call: TRBD2
cdr3_aa: CASSPTSGFWDEQFF
cdr3_nt: TGTGCCAGCAGCCCGACTAGCGGATTTTGGGATGAGCAGTTCTTC

j_call: TRBJ2-7
v_call: TRBV7-9
clone_size: .
d_call: .
cdr3_aa: CASSLESGPSYEQYF
cdr3_nt: TGTGCCAGCAGCTTAGAAAGCGGACCTTCCTACGAGCAGTACTTC

j_call: TRBJ2-1
v_call: TRBV5-1
clone_size: .
d_call: .
cdr3_aa: CASSLVQGGVYEQFF
cdr3_nt: TGCGCCAGCAGCTTGGTTCAGGGTGGGGTGTATGAGCAGTTCTTC

j_call: TRBJ1-2
v_call: TRBV7-9
clone_size: once
d_call: TRBD1
cdr3_aa: CASSLGGQGTNYGYTF
cdr3_nt: TGTGCCAGCAGCTTAGGAGGACAGGGGACTAACTATGGCTACACCTTC

j_call: TRBJ2-7
v_call: TRBV4-2
clone_size: .
d_call: TRBD2
cdr3_aa: CASSQDKGTRGEQYF
cdr3_nt: TGTGCCAGCAGCCAAGATAAGGGGACTAGGGGCGAGCAGTACTTC

j_call: TRBJ1-4
v_call: TRBV9
clone_size: .
d_call: .
cdr3_aa: CASSVGLVEKLFF
cdr3_nt: TGTGCCAGCAGCGTAGGGCTCGTTGAAAAACTGTTTTTT

j_call: TRBJ2-1
v_call: TRBV3-1/TRBV3-2
clone_size: .
d_call: TRBD2
cdr3_aa: CASSQAGGPHNEQFF
cdr3_nt: TGTGCCAGCAGCCAGGCGGGAGGGCCCCACAATGAGCAGTTCTTC

j_call: TRBJ2-3
v_call: TRBV19
clone_size: once
d_call: .
cdr3_aa: CASSLIRGTDTQYF
cdr3_nt: TGTGCCAGTAGTCTCATAAGGGGAACAGATACGCAGTATTTT

j_call: TRBJ1-5
v_call: TRBV5-6
clone_size: .
d_call: TRBD1
cdr3_aa: CASSLGQGAQPQHF
cdr3_nt: TGTGCCAGCAGCCTGGGACAGGGGGCCCAGCCCCAGCATTTT

j_call: TRBJ2-7
v_call: TRBV6-5
clone_size: .
d_call: .
cdr3_aa: CASSIQGYEQYF
cdr3_nt: TGTGCCAGCAGTATACAGGGTTACGAGCAGTACTTC

j_call: TRBJ2-5
v_call: TRBV19
clone_size: few
d_call: TRBD2
cdr3_aa: CARGWGGEGQETQYF
cdr3_nt: TGTGCCCGGGGGTGGGGAGGGGAGGGTCAGGAGACCCAGTACTTC

j_call: TRBJ1-6
v_call: TRBV9
clone_size: few
d_call: .
cdr3_aa: CASSVAGSYNSPLHF
cdr3_nt: TGTGCCAGCAGCGTAGCAGGCTCCTATAATTCACCCCTCCACTTT

j_call: TRBJ2-5
v_call: TRBV7-7
clone_size: .
d_call: .
cdr3_aa: CASSSDTTNQETQYF
cdr3_nt: TGTGCTAGCAGCTCGGACACGACGAACCAAGAGACCCAGTACTTC

j_call: TRBJ2-1
v_call: TRBV10-3
clone_size: .
d_call: TRBD2
cdr3_aa: CASNPAAGENNEQFF
cdr3_nt: TGTGCCTCGAACCCCGCGGCGGGAGAAAACAATGAGCAGTTCTTC

j_call: TRBJ2-5
v_call: TRBV19
clone_size: .
d_call: .
cdr3_aa: CASKGGGRGETQYF
cdr3_nt: TGTGCCAGCAAAGGGGGGGGGAGGGGAGAGACCCAGTACTTC